These T cell receptor beta chains were read from a single sample in a study of T cells in Graves' hyperthyroidism and ophthalmopathy. TCRdb redid the calling of the multiplex PCR reads with MiXCR, one entry per CDR3 protein. The data hold 300,000 to 350,000 distinct CDR3 sequences, with approximately 15% observed a single time. Sequencing was performed on blood. All receptors come from a man younger than 45 with Graves' hyperthyroidism. CDR3s include the opening cysteine and the closing phenylalanine or tryptophan. Fields, in order: J gene, D gene, clone size, V gene, CDR3 DNA, CDR3 protein. A D gene is named only where the DNA matches it firmly. For some rows the clone size is stated as once, few or many, or as a class when expanded; others skip it.

J: TRBJ2-1; D: TRBD2; size: many; V: TRBV10-3; DNA: TGCGCCATCCGGACTAGCGGGAGGGCCGGGGAGAATGAGCAGTTCTTC; CDR3: CAIRTSGRAGENEQFF
J: TRBJ1-1; D: NA; size: few; V: TRBV12-3/TRBV12-4; DNA: TGTGCCAGCAGCCACCAATATATAACAGAGAACACTGAAGCTTTCTTT; CDR3: CASSHQYITENTEAFF
J: TRBJ2-5; D: TRBD1; size: NA; V: TRBV20-1; DNA: TGCAGTGCTAGAGATCTCGACAGGGGGGACACCGGCGGGGAGACCCAGTACTTC; CDR3: CSARDLDRGDTGGETQYF
J: TRBJ1-4; D: NA; size: many; V: TRBV5-1; DNA: TGCGCCAGCAGGAGGGTTGGCGGAGCAACTAATGAAAAACTGTTTTTT; CDR3: CASRRVGGATNEKLFF
J: TRBJ2-3; D: NA; size: many; V: TRBV6-1; DNA: TGTGCCAGCAGCCCTACCGGGGTGGGCACGCAGTATTTT; CDR3: CASSPTGVGTQYF
J: TRBJ1-5; D: NA; size: NA; V: TRBV5-1; DNA: TGCGCCAGCAGCTTGGGAACCGGGAACAATCAGCCCCAGCATTTT; CDR3: CASSLGTGNNQPQHF
J: TRBJ2-7; D: NA; size: few; V: TRBV27; DNA: TGTGCCAGCAGTTTAACACAGTCCTACGAGCAGTACTTC; CDR3: CASSLTQSYEQYF
J: TRBJ1-2; D: TRBD1; size: many; V: TRBV20-1; DNA: TGCAGGCCGCGAGACAGGGAGGCAAATGGCTACACCTTC; CDR3: CRPRDREANGYTF
J: TRBJ1-1; D: NA; size: few; V: TRBV5-1; DNA: TGCGCCAGCAGCCCTCTTCCTAGAGGGTCTGGGACTGAAGCTTTCTTT; CDR3: CASSPLPRGSGTEAFF
J: TRBJ1-6; D: NA; size: NA; V: TRBV18; DNA: TGTGCCAGCTCCGAAGACCGACATTCACCCCTCCACTTT; CDR3: CASSEDRHSPLHF
J: TRBJ1-1; D: NA; size: NA; V: TRBV10-2; DNA: TGCGCCAGCAGTGAGCGACAGTCTAACACTGAAGCTTTCTTT; CDR3: CASSERQSNTEAFF
J: TRBJ2-3; D: NA; size: few; V: TRBV30; DNA: TGTGCCTGGAGTTTTTCCGGGGGACACCCAGATACGCAGTATTTT; CDR3: CAWSFSGGHPDTQYF
J: TRBJ1-1; D: NA; size: NA; V: TRBV4-1; DNA: TGCGCCAGCAGCCAAGTTCCGAACACTGAAGCTTTCTTT; CDR3: CASSQVPNTEAFF
J: TRBJ2-7; D: NA; size: NA; V: TRBV5-4; DNA: TGTGCCAGCAGCTTGGGGCCCCCCTTGGGGGAGCAGTACTTC; CDR3: CASSLGPPLGEQYF
J: TRBJ2-1; D: NA; size: many; V: TRBV2; DNA: TGTGCCAGCACCCCATACTGGGGGAGCTCCTACAATGAGCAGTTCTTC; CDR3: CASTPYWGSSYNEQFF
J: TRBJ2-1; D: TRBD2; size: NA; V: TRBV4-1; DNA: TGCGCCAGCAGCCAAGGACTAGCGGGAATAGGGGAGCAGTTCTTC; CDR3: CASSQGLAGIGEQFF
J: TRBJ2-1; D: NA; size: many; V: TRBV3-1; DNA: TGTGCCAGCAGCCAATTAGGACTGGCCCATGAGCAGTTCTTC; CDR3: CASSQLGLAHEQFF
J: TRBJ2-7; D: NA; size: few; V: TRBV25-1; DNA: TGTGCCAGCAGTAAGACGGGGACCTACGAGCAGTACTTC; CDR3: CASSKTGTYEQYF
J: TRBJ2-2; D: NA; size: many; V: TRBV24-1; DNA: TGTGCCACCAGTGAACGACGCAAGAACACCGGGGAGCTGTTTTTT; CDR3: CATSERRKNTGELFF
J: TRBJ2-3; D: TRBD1; size: many; V: TRBV20-1; DNA: TGCAGTGCACCCTACAGGGGGCCGGTGGATACGCAGTATTTT; CDR3: CSAPYRGPVDTQYF
J: TRBJ2-2; D: TRBD2; size: few; V: TRBV3-1; DNA: TGTGCCAGCAGCCAAGTCGTATGGCTAGCGGGAGCCGGGGAGCTGTTTTTT; CDR3: CASSQVVWLAGAGELFF
J: TRBJ1-1; D: NA; size: many; V: TRBV24-1; DNA: TGTGCCACCAGTGATGGGGTTGGGGCCCAAGCTTTCTTT; CDR3: CATSDGVGAQAFF
J: TRBJ2-5; D: TRBD2; size: NA; V: TRBV4-2; DNA: TGTGCCAGCAGCCGCAGACTAGCGGGAGGGAAGGAGACCCAGTACTTC; CDR3: CASSRRLAGGKETQYF
J: TRBJ2-3; D: TRBD2; size: NA; V: TRBV20-1; DNA: TGCAGTGCCTATACGACTAGCGGTCTCACAGATACGCAGTATTTT; CDR3: CSAYTTSGLTDTQYF
J: TRBJ2-7; D: NA; size: NA; V: TRBV12-3/TRBV12-4; DNA: TGTGCCAGCACCCTATCCGTGGGGGCCCACGAGCAGTGCTTC; CDR3: CASTLSVGAHEQCF
J: TRBJ2-7; D: TRBD1; size: few; V: TRBV29-1; DNA: TGCAGCGTTGAGGGACAGGGGTTTTACTCCTACGAGCAGTACTTC; CDR3: CSVEGQGFYSYEQYF
J: TRBJ2-7; D: NA; size: many; V: TRBV3-1; DNA: TGTGCCAGCACCCGGGGGCTGGCCTACGAGCAGTACTTC; CDR3: CASTRGLAYEQYF
J: TRBJ2-2; D: TRBD1; size: NA; V: TRBV5-1; DNA: TGCGCCAGCAGCTGGGACCGGGACAGGGACACCGGGGAGCTGTTTTTT; CDR3: CASSWDRDRDTGELFF
J: TRBJ1-2; D: NA; size: many; V: TRBV18; DNA: TGTGCCAGCTCACGAGAACAGGGATTGTATGATGGCTACACCTTC; CDR3: CASSREQGLYDGYTF
J: TRBJ2-3; D: TRBD2; size: many; V: TRBV19; DNA: TGTGCCAGTACCCCGATAGCGGGAGGGGTGGATACGCAGTATTTT; CDR3: CASTPIAGGVDTQYF
J: TRBJ1-5; D: NA; size: NA; V: TRBV6-1; DNA: TGTGCCAGCAGTGAATTAGCCAGGCTACACAATCAGCCCCGGCATTTT; CDR3: CASSELARLHNQPRHF
J: TRBJ2-3; D: TRBD2; size: NA; V: TRBV2; DNA: TGTGCCAGCAGGGAGCTAGCGGGAGGCACAGATACGCAGTATTTT; CDR3: CASRELAGGTDTQYF
J: TRBJ2-7; D: TRBD2; size: NA; V: TRBV10-1; DNA: TGCGCCAGCAGTGGAGGCGGGAGTCTCTACGAGCAGTACTTC; CDR3: CASSGGGSLYEQYF
J: TRBJ2-3; D: NA; size: many; V: TRBV14; DNA: TGTGCCAGCAGCCAAGCCCGGGGGAGCGGCAGCACAGATACGCAGTATTTT; CDR3: CASSQARGSGSTDTQYF
J: TRBJ2-1; D: NA; size: many; V: TRBV5-1; DNA: TGCGCCAGCAGCCCAGGCCCAGGGAACCACAATGAGCAGTTCTTC; CDR3: CASSPGPGNHNEQFF
J: TRBJ2-7; D: NA; size: few; V: TRBV29-1; DNA: TGCAGCGTTGTACTCTCTACCTCCTACGAGCAGTACTTC; CDR3: CSVVLSTSYEQYF
J: TRBJ2-5; D: NA; size: many; V: TRBV5-8; DNA: TGTGCCAGCAGCTACGGCGGCCTCCAAGAGACCCAGTACTTC; CDR3: CASSYGGLQETQYF
J: TRBJ1-5; D: TRBD1; size: few; V: TRBV3-1; DNA: TGTGCCAGCAGCGGATCCAGGGGGCCCAATCAGCCCCAGCATTTT; CDR3: CASSGSRGPNQPQHF
J: TRBJ2-1; D: TRBD1; size: NA; V: TRBV11-2; DNA: TGTGCCAGCATCAAGGGACAGGGGGGTACGAATGAGCAGTTCTTC; CDR3: CASIKGQGGTNEQFF
J: TRBJ2-3; D: NA; size: NA; V: TRBV5-6; DNA: TGTGCCAGCAGCTTCGGTTCTCGAGCAGATACGCAGTATTTT; CDR3: CASSFGSRADTQYF
J: TRBJ1-1; D: NA; size: many; V: TRBV7-9; DNA: TGTGCCAGCAGCTTAGATGGAAGGGGTGGGGCTGAAGCTTTCTTT; CDR3: CASSLDGRGGAEAFF
J: TRBJ1-6; D: NA; size: few; V: TRBV5-4; DNA: TGTGCCAGCAGCTTGGGGACACAGTTAAGGCCCCTCCACTTT; CDR3: CASSLGTQLRPLHF
J: TRBJ1-1; D: NA; size: many; V: TRBV5-1; DNA: TGCGCCAGCAGCTTGTGGGGGGGGGGCCCTGAAGCTTTCTTT; CDR3: CASSLWGGGPEAFF
J: TRBJ2-1; D: NA; size: many; V: TRBV5-1; DNA: TGCGCCAGCAGCTTGGTGCCCAACAATGAGCAGTTCTTC; CDR3: CASSLVPNNEQFF
J: TRBJ1-2; D: NA; size: NA; V: TRBV5-5; DNA: TGTGCCAGCAGCCTGAGTGTGGGGAGGATTGGCTACACCTTC; CDR3: CASSLSVGRIGYTF
J: TRBJ2-1; D: NA; size: few; V: TRBV12-3/TRBV12-4; DNA: TGTGCCAGCAGATTAAGTACGAGCTCCTACAATGAGCAGTTCTTC; CDR3: CASRLSTSSYNEQFF
J: TRBJ2-3; D: NA; size: many; V: TRBV5-1; DNA: TGCGCCAGCACCCCGGACAGAGACACAGATACGCAGTATTTT; CDR3: CASTPDRDTDTQYF
J: TRBJ2-1; D: TRBD2; size: NA; V: TRBV12-3/TRBV12-4; DNA: TGTGCCAGCAGTTTTAACCTAGCGGGAGGCTGGGATGAGCAGTTCTTC; CDR3: CASSFNLAGGWDEQFF
J: TRBJ2-7; D: NA; size: many; V: TRBV5-1; DNA: TGCGCCAGCAGCGTAGACAGGTCAACTTCCTACGAGCAGTACTTC; CDR3: CASSVDRSTSYEQYF